This entry lists 9 T cell receptor beta chains sequenced from one sample in a study of cytomegalovirus exposure and HLA in healthy donors. Researchers ran the PCR with 60 Vbeta and 13 Jbeta primers. The protocol was immunoSEQ multiplex PCR, while the TCRdb copy is restricted to in-frame clones and leaves out a portion. The repertoire holds 70,000 to 95,000 clones, with more than 55% as singletons. Material for sequencing was PBMCs. The receptors derive from a woman aged 25 to 39 in good health and CMV-seropositive.

This clone turned up a few times. The chain links TRBV19 to TRBJ2-7, with 9 nucleotides matching TRBD1. Germline loops: CDR1 LNHDA, CDR2 SQIVND (reference sequence). This CDR3 comprises 16 residues. Germline trimming cut 1 base from V and 6 bases from J; bases unmatched to any gene: 10. CDR3 nucleotide sequence: TGTGCCAGTAGTATAGCCTCCGGGACAGGGTTCGCCGAGCAGTACTTC. Translated: CASSIASGTGFAEQYF.

The chain joins TRBV7-6 to TRBJ2-5; the match to TRBD2 covers 11 bases. Gene TRBJ2-7 matches the end of the DNA better, so the J call may be wrong. Germline CDR1 SGHVS, CDR2 FNYEAQ. This CDR3 has 16 amino acids. CDR3 DNA: TGTGCCAGCAGCTTGACGCCCCTAGCGGGGGGCCACGAGCAGTACTTC. Encoded protein: CASSLTPLAGGHEQYF.

The DNA for the CDR3 is TGTGCCAGCAGCTTAGCGGGGGGACCCTACGAGCAGTACTTC. Its protein is CASSLAGGPYEQYF. The rearrangement joins TRBV6-5 to TRBJ2-7; 10 nucleotides line up with TRBD2. Germline CDR1 and CDR2: MNHEY and SVGAGI. This CDR3 comprises 14 residues. V dropped 6 bases and J dropped 2; count of bases not matched to a gene: 4.

The CDR3 is CASVYQGSLSGDTQYF. As DNA, the CDR3 is TGTGCCAGCGTATATCAGGGGTCGCTCAGTGGGGATACGCAGTATTTT. The chain links TRBV2 to TRBJ2-3, with a weak D call TRBD1 (6 bases). Germline values: CDR1 SNHLY, CDR2 FYNNEI. This CDR3 is built from 16 residues. The V gene lost 8 bases and the J gene lost 6 bases, with 24 bases spanning the gap.

A word on this clone: An end of the junction differs from the germline gene, which may be a read error. Other DNA sequences within the sample encode an identical CDR3. The chain joins TRBV6-5 to TRBJ1-1, with D possibly TRBD1 on 5 matching bases. In germline, CDR1 is MNHEY, CDR2 SVGAGI. This CDR3 has 15 residues. The CDR3 DNA sequence: TGCGCCAGCAGTTACTCAGCGGGGCTGAACACTGAAGCTTTCTTT. Its protein is CASSYSAGLNTEAFF.

The chain couples TRBV7-9 to TRBJ1-4, with 7 bases matching TRBD1. Losses at the gene ends were 5 bases for V and 7 bases for J; bases not matched to a gene: 13. The CDR3 extends over 16 amino acids. CDR1 and CDR2 (germline): SEHNR, FQNEAQ (reference sequence). DNA for the CDR3: TGTGCCAGCAGCCGCGGGACAGTAACCGGCGTTGAAAAACTGTTTTTT. This translates into CASSRGTVTGVEKLFF.

This chain connects TRBV13 to TRBJ2-7; a possible D gene is TRBD2 (7 bases). Trimming took 10 bases from V and 2 from J, leaving 24 bases between them. The germline gives CDR1 PRHDT, CDR2 FYEKMQ (reference sequence). The CDR3 runs 16 residues. The CDR3 bases are TGTGCCACCCTTGAGGGGGGGTTGCATCTCCCCTACGAGCAGTACTTC. This sequence encodes CATLEGGLHLPYEQYF.

V and J are TRBV18 and TRBJ1-1; 12 nucleotides match TRBD1. Germline lookup yields CDR1 KGHSH and CDR2 LQKENI. Losses at the gene ends were 4 bases for V and 0 bases for J; bases not matched to a gene: 3. This CDR3 comprises 16 residues. The CDR3 sequence: CASSRDRGLLNTEAFF. In DNA, the CDR3 is TGTGCCAGCTCACGGGACAGGGGGCTTTTGAACACTGAAGCTTTCTTT.

The chain carries TRBV6-6 and TRBJ2-7; 7 nucleotides align to TRBD1. The CDR3 covers 13 residues. Trimming cost V 6 bases and J 2 bases; bases outside gene matches: 4. The germline CDR1 and CDR2 sequences are MNHNY and SVGAGI (reference sequence). This chain's CDR3 is CASSKGQAYEQYF. Here the CDR3 DNA reads TGTGCCAGCAGCAAAGGACAGGCCTACGAGCAGTACTTC.